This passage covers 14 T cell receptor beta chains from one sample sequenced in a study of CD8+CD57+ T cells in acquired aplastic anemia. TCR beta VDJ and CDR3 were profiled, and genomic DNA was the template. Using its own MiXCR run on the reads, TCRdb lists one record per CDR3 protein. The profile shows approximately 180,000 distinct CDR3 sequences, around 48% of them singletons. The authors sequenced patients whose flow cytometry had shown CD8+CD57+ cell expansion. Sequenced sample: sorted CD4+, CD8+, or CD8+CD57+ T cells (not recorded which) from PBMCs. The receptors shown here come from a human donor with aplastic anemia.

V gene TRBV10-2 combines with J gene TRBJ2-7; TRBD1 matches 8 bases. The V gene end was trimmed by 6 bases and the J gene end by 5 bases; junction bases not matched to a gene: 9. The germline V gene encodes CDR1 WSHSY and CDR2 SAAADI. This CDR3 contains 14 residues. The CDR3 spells CASSQIPGGDEQYF. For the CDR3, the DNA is TGCGCCAGCAGCCAGATACCAGGGGGCGACGAGCAGTACTTC.

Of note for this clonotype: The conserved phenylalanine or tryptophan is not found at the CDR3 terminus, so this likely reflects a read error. The CDR3 coding sequence is TGCGCCAGCAGTGATCGAGCCTACGAGCAGTACCTC. The encoded protein is CASSDRAYEQYL. The chain uses TRBV10-1 and TRBJ2-7; D remains ambiguous. V was pared by 3 bases and J by 2 bases, with 5 bases between. The germline gives CDR1 WNHNN, CDR2 SYGVQD (reference sequence). The CDR3 runs 12 residues.

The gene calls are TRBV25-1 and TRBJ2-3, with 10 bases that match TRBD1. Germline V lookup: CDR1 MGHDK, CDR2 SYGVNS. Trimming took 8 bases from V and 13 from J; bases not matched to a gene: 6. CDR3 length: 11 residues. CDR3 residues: CASWTGGLEYF. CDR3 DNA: TGTGCCAGCTGGACAGGGGGATTGGAGTATTTT.

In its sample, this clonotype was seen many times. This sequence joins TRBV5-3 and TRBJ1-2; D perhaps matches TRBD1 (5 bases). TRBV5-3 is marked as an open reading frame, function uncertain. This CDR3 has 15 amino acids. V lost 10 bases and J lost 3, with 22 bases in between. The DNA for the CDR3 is TGTGCCCCCTCGGGGAGGGGAGGGTTAGACTATGGCTACACCTTC. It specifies CAPSGRGGLDYGYTF.

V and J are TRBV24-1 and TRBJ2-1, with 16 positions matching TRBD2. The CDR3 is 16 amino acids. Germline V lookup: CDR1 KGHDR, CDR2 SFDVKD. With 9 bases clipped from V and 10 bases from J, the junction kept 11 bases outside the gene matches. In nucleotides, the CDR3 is TGTGCCACCCTAGGCCCCGGGACTAGCGGGAGGGAAGAGCAGTTCTTC. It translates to CATLGPGTSGREEQFF.

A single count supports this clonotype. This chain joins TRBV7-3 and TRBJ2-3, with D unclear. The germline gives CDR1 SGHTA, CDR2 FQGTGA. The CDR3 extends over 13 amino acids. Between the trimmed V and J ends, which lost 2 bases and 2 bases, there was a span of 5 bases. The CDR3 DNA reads TGTGCCAGCAGCTTAGTTTCCACAGATACGCAGTATTTT. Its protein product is CASSLVSTDTQYF.

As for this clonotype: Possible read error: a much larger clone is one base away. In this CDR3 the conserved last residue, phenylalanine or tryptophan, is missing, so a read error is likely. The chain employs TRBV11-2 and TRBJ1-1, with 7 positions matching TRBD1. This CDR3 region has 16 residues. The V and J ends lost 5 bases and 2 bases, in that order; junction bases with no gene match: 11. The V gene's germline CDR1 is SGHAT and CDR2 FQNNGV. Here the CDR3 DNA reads TGTGCCAGCAGCCAACCGGGACAGCAGTTCAACACTGAAGCTTTCTGT. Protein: CASSQPGQQFNTEAFC.

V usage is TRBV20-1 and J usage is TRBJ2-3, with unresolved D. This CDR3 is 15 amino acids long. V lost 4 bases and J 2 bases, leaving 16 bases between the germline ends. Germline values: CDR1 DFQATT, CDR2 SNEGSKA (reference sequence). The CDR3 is CSAIPFSKITDTQYF. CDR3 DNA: TGCAGTGCTATCCCTTTTAGTAAGATCACAGATACGCAGTATTTT.

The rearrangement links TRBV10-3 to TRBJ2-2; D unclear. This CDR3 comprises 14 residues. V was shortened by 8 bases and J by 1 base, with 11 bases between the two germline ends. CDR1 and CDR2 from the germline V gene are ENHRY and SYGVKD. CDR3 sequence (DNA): TGTGCCATCGGTTGGGGTATGAACACCGGGGAGCTGTTTTTT. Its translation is CAIGWGMNTGELFF.

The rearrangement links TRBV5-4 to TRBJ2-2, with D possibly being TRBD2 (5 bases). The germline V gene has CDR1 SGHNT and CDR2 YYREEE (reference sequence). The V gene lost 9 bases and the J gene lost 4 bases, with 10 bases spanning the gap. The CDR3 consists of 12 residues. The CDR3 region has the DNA TGTGCCATGCACCGGGGCACCGGGGAGCTGTTTTTT. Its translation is CAMHRGTGELFF.

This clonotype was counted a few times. CDR3 nucleotide sequence: TGCGCCAGCAGCTACCCCGGGACTAGCGGGGTTACCGGGGAGCTGTTTTTT. Its protein product is CASSYPGTSGVTGELFF. The rearrangement joins TRBV5-1 to TRBJ2-2, with 13 bases that match TRBD2. V was pared by 3 bases and J by 5 bases, with 7 bases of the junction left unmatched. The CDR3 is made up of 17 amino acids. The germline V gene has CDR1 SGHRS and CDR2 YFSETQ.

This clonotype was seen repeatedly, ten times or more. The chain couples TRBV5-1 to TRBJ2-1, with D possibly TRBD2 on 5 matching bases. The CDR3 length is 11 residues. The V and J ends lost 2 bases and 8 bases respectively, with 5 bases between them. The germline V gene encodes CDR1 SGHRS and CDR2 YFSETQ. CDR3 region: CASSFGDEQFF. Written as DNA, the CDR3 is TGCGCCAGCAGCTTCGGGGATGAGCAGTTCTTC.

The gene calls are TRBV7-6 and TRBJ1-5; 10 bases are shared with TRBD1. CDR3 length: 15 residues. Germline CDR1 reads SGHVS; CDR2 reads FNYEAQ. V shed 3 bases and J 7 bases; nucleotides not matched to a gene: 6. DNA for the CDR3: TGTGCCAGCAGCTTCGGGACAGGGGCGGGCCAGCCCCAGCATTTT. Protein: CASSFGTGAGQPQHF.

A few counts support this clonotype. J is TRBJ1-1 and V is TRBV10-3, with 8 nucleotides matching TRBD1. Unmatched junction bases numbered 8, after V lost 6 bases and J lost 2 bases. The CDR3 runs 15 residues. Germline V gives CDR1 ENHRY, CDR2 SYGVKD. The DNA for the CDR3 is TGTGCCATCAGGGACAGGGAGGAGGTTAACACTGAAGCTTTCTTT. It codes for CAIRDREEVNTEAFF.